This record covers a single T cell receptor beta chain. Its antigen is not known. This specimen belongs to a study of T cell responses to AZD1222 COVID-19 vaccine. V lost 4 bases and J lost 7, with 12 bases in between. This CDR3 spans 14 amino acids. Germline V gene sequence: CDR1 SGHRS, CDR2 YFSETQ. General study findings and limits: Spike-wide vaccine-associated CD4 TCRs dominated at 160-218 and 743-854.

Sequencing used immunoSEQ multiplex PCR; TCRdb keeps in-frame clones, though not all of them. Counted here are under 200,000 clones, less than 95% occurring once; the ten biggest clones make up approximately 0.69%. The sequenced sample was peripheral blood, obtained on day 0 of AZD1222 vaccination. The chain employs TRBV5-1 and TRBJ1-6, with D hard to call. This sequence originates from an adult in good health. CDR3 DNA: TGCGCCAGCAGCCCGGGGATAGAAAATTCACCCCTCCACTTT. Translation gives CASSPGIENSPLHF.